This TCR delta chain emerged from a study of γδ T cells in repeated Plasmodium falciparum infection. About the research overall: Malian repertoires were sampled cross-sectionally without transmission and longitudinally through febrile malaria.

In its sample, this clone was seen many times. The likely explanation is a read error, given a far larger clone one base away. Other DNA sequences in the sample encode the same CDR3. Each sorted gammadelta sample had TRG and TRD chains sequenced. TCRdb ran CATT on the multiplex PCR reads. The sample shows some 51,000 delta-chain clones, about 1.9% of them seen only once. Gammadelta T cells were flow-sorted from PBMC into Vgamma9/Vdelta2+ and Vdelta2-negative populations for bulk analysis. This CDR3 has 22 residues. Germline V gene sequence: CDR1 TSWWSYY, CDR2 QGS. This receptor was identified in a pool of human donors (malaria-infected and uninfected, not separated). The chain carries TRDV1 and TRDJ1; D may be TRDD3 (5 bases). TCRdb offers no J gene call, so here the DNA was matched to germline to obtain one. The sample comprised gamma-delta T cells from blood. CDR3 nucleotides: TGTGCTCTCGGGGACCCTTGGCCCCATCTTCTACGTACCGGGGAGTACACCGATAAACTCATCTTT. Translated, it gives CALGDPWPHLLRTGEYTDKLIF.